This T cell receptor beta chain was documented in a study of cytomegalovirus exposure and HLA in healthy donors. This PCR relied on a set of 60 Vbeta primers and 13 Jbeta primers. Some clones are missing from TCRdb's copy, which holds only in-frame ones; the method was immunoSEQ multiplex PCR. The table includes around 64,000 clones, more than 80% detected once. Trimming left V 5 bases short and J 9 bases short, with 14 bases between. Germline V gene sequence: CDR1 MNHNY, CDR2 SVGAGI (reference sequence). The CDR3 loop spans 12 amino acids. The clonotype originates from a woman aged 25 to 39 in good health and CMV-seronegative. The rearrangement links TRBV6-6 to TRBJ2-7, with TRBD1 as a possible D gene (6 bases). The sequencing input was PBMCs. The CDR3 loop reads CASSANRAAQYF. The CDR3 DNA sequence: TGTGCCAGCAGTGCCAACAGGGCTGCGCAGTACTTC.